This T cell receptor beta chain originates from a study of OX40 agonist ivuxolimab in advanced cancers. Clones were read by immunoSEQ multiplex PCR, and TCRdb kept only the in-frame ones, dropping some. The sample holds around 67,000 clones, 80% seen once. Germline loops: CDR1 KGHSH, CDR2 LQKENI. This CDR3 spans 13 amino acids. V was shortened by 6 bases and J by 5 bases, with 14 bases between the two germline ends. The receptor comes from an adult with an advanced solid tumor such as melanoma, head and neck, liver or kidney cancer. The source was CD4+ or CD8+ T cells sorted from blood, collected in a trial of the OX40 agonist ivuxolimab. The chain joins TRBV18 to TRBJ2-7; either TRBD1 or TRBD2 may fit D (5 bases each). CDR3 amino acids: CASSRGLGDEQYF. DNA of the CDR3: TGTGCCAGCTCCCGGGGCCTAGGGGACGAGCAGTACTTC.